Sequencing of this TCR beta chain was carried out in a study of cytomegalovirus exposure and HLA in healthy donors. Researchers ran the PCR with 60 Vbeta and 13 Jbeta primers. Assay: immunoSEQ multiplex PCR; the TCRdb copy retains only in-frame clones and omits some. The sample's table shows roughly 190,000 clones. Overall study results and limits: In presence/absence analyses, roughly uniform sequencing depth across donors was assumed. The study listed around 150 cytomegalovirus-associated TCR beta chains. It was reportedly the case that the classifier diagnosed cytomegalovirus status with high specificity and sensitivity.

The CDR3 covers 14 residues. The V gene end was trimmed by 3 bases and the J gene end by 1 base; junction bases not matched to a gene: 2. The germline CDR1 and CDR2 sequences are MGHDK and SYGVNS. About this clone itself: What it binds is not known.

This TCR was sampled from a woman under 30 in good health and CMV-seropositive. Sequencing was performed on PBMCs. The V and J genes are TRBV25-1 and TRBJ1-1; 7 nucleotides agree with TRBD1. The CDR3 spells CASSDRGRNTEAFF. The CDR3 nucleotides read TGTGCCAGCAGTGACAGGGGGAGGAACACTGAAGCTTTCTTT.